Sequencing of this T cell receptor (beta chain) was carried out in a study of T cell responses to AZD1222 COVID-19 vaccine. The study, taken as a whole, reports: Spike-specific TCR breadth and depth both grew after two AZD1222 doses. Researchers took repertoire samples only after the peak T cell response had come. There were mostly white British donors and more females than males, and clonal diversity was possibly underestimated. Baseline serostatus was positive in only five to seven AZD1222 recipients.

The CDR3 contains 16 residues. The germline V gene encodes CDR1 SGHAT and CDR2 FQNNGV. Trimming removed 1 base from V and 5 bases from J; junction bases left unmatched: 9. Method: immunoSEQ multiplex PCR; TCRdb's copy keeps in-frame clones and lacks some. The repertoire holds roughly 150,000 clones, with 91% as singletons. Concerning this clone itself: No antigen is known for it.

Sequenced material: peripheral blood, taken on day 0 of AZD1222 vaccination. The source is an adult in good health. V and J are TRBV11-2 and TRBJ2-5, with 8 bases that match TRBD2. Written as DNA, the CDR3 is TGTGCCAGCAGCTTAGTGCCGGGAGGGCCCTCCGAGACCCAGTACTTC. It yields the protein CASSLVPGGPSETQYF.